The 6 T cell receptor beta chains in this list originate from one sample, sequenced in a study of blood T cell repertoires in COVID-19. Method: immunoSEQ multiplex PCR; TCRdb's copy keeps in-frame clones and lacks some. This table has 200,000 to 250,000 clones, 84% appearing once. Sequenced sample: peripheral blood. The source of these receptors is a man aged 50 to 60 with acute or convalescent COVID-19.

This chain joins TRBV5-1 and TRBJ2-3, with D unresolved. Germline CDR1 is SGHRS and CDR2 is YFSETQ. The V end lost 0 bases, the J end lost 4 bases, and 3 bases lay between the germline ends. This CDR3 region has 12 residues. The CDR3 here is CASSLDSDTQYF. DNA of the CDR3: TGCGCCAGCAGCTTGGACTCAGATACGCAGTATTTT.

The CDR3 here is CASSLRQGMDTEAFF. In DNA, the CDR3 is TGTGCCAGCAGTTTAAGACAGGGGATGGACACTGAAGCTTTCTTT. The rearrangement joins TRBV27 to TRBJ1-1; 8 nucleotides match TRBD1. CDR1 and CDR2 from the germline V gene are MNHEY and SMNVEV (reference sequence). Germline trimming cut 2 bases from V and 3 bases from J; bases unmatched to any gene: 5. This CDR3 comprises 15 residues.

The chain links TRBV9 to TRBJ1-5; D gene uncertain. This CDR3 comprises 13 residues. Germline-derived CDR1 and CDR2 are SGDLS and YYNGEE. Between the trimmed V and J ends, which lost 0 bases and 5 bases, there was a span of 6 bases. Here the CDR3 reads CASSVGAYQPQHF. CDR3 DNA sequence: TGTGCCAGCAGCGTAGGGGCTTATCAGCCCCAGCATTTT.

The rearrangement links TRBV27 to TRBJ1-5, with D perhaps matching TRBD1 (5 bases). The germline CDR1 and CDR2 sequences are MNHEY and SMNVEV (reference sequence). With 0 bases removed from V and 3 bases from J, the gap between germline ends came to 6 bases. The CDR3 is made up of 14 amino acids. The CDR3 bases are TGTGCCAGCAGTTTATCAGGGGACAATCAGCCCCAGCATTTT. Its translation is CASSLSGDNQPQHF.

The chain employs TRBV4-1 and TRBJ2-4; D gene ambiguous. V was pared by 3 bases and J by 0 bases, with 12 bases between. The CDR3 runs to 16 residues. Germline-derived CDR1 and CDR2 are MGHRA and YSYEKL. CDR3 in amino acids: CASSHSSGLAKNIQYF. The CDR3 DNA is TGCGCCAGCAGCCACTCATCAGGTTTAGCCAAAAACATTCAGTACTTC.

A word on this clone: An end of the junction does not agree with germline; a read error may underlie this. As DNA, the CDR3 is TGTGCTAGCAGCTCCGGGACAGGGGAGTTCAATGAGCAGTTCTTC. Amino acid sequence: CASSSGTGEFNEQFF. The V call is TRBV7-7, the J call TRBJ2-1, with 10 bases fitting TRBD1. The V gene's germline CDR1 is SSHAT and CDR2 FNYEAQ (reference sequence). The CDR3 runs to 15 residues.